This T cell receptor beta chain was documented in a study of post-analysis software for immune sequencing data. V was cut by 0 bases and J by 6 bases, with 17 bases left in between. The CDR3 sequence is 16 residues long. Germline V lookup: CDR1 MGHRA, CDR2 YSYEKL. Whole-study results and caveats: Among four or five TRBV segments more frequent in patients than controls were TRBV5-6, TRBV5-1 and TRBV20-1.

This clonotype was counted between two and nine times. Antigen unknown. Sequencing libraries made from TCR beta cDNA carried unique molecular identifiers. In TCRdb, the PCR reads were re-called with MiXCR into one record per CDR3 protein. The sample shows hundreds of thousands of distinct CDR3 sequences, roughly 45% of them seen only once. The sequencing input was blood. The sequence was obtained from a girl between 5 and 17 years old with multiple sclerosis. This sequence joins TRBV4-1 and TRBJ1-2; D is possibly TRBD1 (6 bases). CDR3 residues: CASSQEARGGNDGYTF. CDR3 DNA sequence: TGCGCCAGCAGCCAAGAGGCCAGGGGCGGAAATGATGGCTACACCTTC.